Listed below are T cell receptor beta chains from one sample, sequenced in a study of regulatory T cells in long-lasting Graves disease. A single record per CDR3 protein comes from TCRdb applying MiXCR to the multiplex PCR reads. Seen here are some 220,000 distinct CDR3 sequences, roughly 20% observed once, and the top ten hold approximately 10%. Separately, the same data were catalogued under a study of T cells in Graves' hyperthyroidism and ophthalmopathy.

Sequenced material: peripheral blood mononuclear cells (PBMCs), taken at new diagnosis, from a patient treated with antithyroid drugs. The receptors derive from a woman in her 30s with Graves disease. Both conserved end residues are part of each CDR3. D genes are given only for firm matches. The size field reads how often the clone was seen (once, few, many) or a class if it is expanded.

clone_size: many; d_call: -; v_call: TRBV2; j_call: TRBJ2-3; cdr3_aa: CASIERVMADTQYF; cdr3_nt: TGTGCCAGCATAGAAAGGGTTATGGCAGATACGCAGTATTTT
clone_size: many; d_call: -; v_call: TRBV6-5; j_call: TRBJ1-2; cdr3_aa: CASSYNEAAVQRGYGYTF; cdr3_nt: TGTGCCAGCAGTTATAACGAGGCAGCCGTCCAACGGGGCTATGGCTACACCTTC
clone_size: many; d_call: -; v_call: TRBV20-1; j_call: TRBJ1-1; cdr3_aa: CSAHESVNTEAFF; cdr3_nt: TGCAGTGCGCATGAGTCCGTAAACACTGAAGCTTTCTTT
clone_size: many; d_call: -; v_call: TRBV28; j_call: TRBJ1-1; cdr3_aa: CASSFPSAAMNTEAFF; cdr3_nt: TGTGCCAGCAGTTTCCCCTCCGCAGCCATGAACACTGAAGCTTTCTTT
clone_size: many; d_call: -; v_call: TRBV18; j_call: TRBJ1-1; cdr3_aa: CASSPGLENTEAFF; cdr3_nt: TGTGCCAGCTCACCAGGACTTGAGAACACTGAAGCTTTCTTT
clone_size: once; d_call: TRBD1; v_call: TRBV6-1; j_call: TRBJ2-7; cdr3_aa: CASSGTGTGMREQYF; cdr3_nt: TGTGCCAGCAGTGGAACCGGGACAGGTATGCGAGAGCAGTACTTC
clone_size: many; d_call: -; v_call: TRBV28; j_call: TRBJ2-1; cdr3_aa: CASRTGTPSYNEQFF; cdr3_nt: TGTGCCAGCAGAACCGGGACACCTAGCTACAATGAGCAGTTCTTC
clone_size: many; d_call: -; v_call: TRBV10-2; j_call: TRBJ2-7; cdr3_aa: CASLMRPSSYEQYF; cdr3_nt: TGCGCCAGCCTGATGCGTCCCAGCTCCTACGAGCAGTACTTC
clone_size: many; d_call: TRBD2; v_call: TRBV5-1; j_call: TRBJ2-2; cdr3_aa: CASSYATSRNTGELFF; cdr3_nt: TGCGCCAGCAGCTACGCGACTAGCCGAAACACCGGGGAGCTGTTTTTT
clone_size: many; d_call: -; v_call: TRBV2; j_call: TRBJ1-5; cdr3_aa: CASSEQPSNQPQHF; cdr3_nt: TGTGCCAGCAGTGAACAGCCGAGCAATCAGCCCCAGCATTTT
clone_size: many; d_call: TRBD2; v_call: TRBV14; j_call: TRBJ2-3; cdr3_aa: CASSRAPLAIRTDTQYF; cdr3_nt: TGTGCCAGCAGCCGGGCCCCACTAGCGATTAGGACAGATACGCAGTATTTT
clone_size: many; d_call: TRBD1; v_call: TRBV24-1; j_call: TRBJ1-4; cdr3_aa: CATSDSDRDGKLFF; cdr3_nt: TGTGCCACCAGTGACAGCGACAGGGATGGAAAACTGTTTTTT